This T cell receptor (beta chain) was captured by sequencing in a study of neurological immune-mediated disorders. Via MiXCR, TCRdb re-called the 5' RACE reads, giving one row per CDR3 protein. Of tens of thousands of distinct CDR3 sequences detected, around 25% appear once; the ten largest clones hold roughly a quarter. This clonotype has ten or more counts. No conserved phenylalanine or tryptophan is present at the end of the CDR3, so a read error is the likely explanation. No DNA is shown, since the ends of the CDR3 on it are uncertain; the CDR3 is the one TCRdb lists. The germline V gene encodes CDR1 SGHDT and CDR2 YYEEEE. Counting both end residues, the CDR3 totals 12 amino acids.

The material sequenced was PBMCs. The clonotype originates from a woman between 70 and 85 years old in good health. The V call is TRBV5-6, the J call TRBJ2-5; TRBD2 is taken as the D call from the table, unchecked against the DNA. CDR3 in amino acids: CASSLNLQPLLL.